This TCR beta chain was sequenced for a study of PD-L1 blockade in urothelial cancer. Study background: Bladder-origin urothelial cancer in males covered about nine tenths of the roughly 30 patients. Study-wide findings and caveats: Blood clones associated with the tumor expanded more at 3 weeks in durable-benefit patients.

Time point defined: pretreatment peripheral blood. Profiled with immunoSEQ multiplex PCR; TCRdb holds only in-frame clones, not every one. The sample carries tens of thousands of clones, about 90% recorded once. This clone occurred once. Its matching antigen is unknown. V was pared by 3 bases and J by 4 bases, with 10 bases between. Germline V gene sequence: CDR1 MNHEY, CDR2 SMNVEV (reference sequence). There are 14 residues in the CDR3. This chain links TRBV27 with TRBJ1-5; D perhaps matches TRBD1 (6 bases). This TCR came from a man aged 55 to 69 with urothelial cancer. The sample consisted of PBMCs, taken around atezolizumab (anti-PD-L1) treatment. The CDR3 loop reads CASSFRGGNQPQHF. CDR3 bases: TGTGCCAGCAGTTTCAGGGGCGGAAATCAGCCCCAGCATTTT.